One sample yielded the 5 T cell receptor beta chains listed below, sequenced in a study of T cells in Graves' hyperthyroidism and ophthalmopathy. Amplification of TCR beta CDR3 regions was performed using RNA transcripts as template. The primer set for the first-round RT-PCR of the TCR CDR3 was HTBI. TCRdb recomputed calls from the multiplex PCR reads with MiXCR, one row per CDR3 protein. This table holds around 200,000 distinct CDR3 sequences, approximately 15% found once. The sample was blood. These receptors were collected from a woman aged 45 to 65 with Graves' hyperthyroidism.

This clonotype was counted at least ten times. This chain links TRBV24-1 with TRBJ2-1; the D gene is possibly TRBD2 (5 bases). Trimming shortened V by 3 bases and J by 7 bases, and 9 bases separated the two germline ends. The CDR3 sequence is 13 residues long. Germline CDR1 KGHDR, CDR2 SFDVKD. CDR3 sequence reads: CATSDGDYNEQFF. In DNA, the CDR3 is TGTGCCACCAGTGATGGCGACTATAATGAGCAGTTCTTC.

This clonotype was counted ten times or more. The chain joins TRBV5-1 to TRBJ1-2, with D possibly matching TRBD1 (5 bases). This CDR3 has 15 amino acids. Per germline, CDR1 SGHRS and CDR2 YFSETQ. Trimming pared 2 bases from V and 3 bases from J, leaving 14 bases between. CDR3 sequence reads: CASSLGTSGDYGYTF. CDR3 in DNA: TGCGCCAGCAGCTTAGGGACCTCCGGAGACTATGGCTACACCTTC.

This clonotype came up many times. The rearrangement joins TRBV6-5 to TRBJ2-5, with TRBD2 matching over 7 bases. Trimming at V came to 2 bases and at J to 4 bases, leaving 4 bases not matched to a gene. This CDR3 spans 14 amino acids. Germline assignment: CDR1 MNHEY and CDR2 SVGAGI. CDR3: CASSYLRGIETQYF. The CDR3 nucleotides read TGTGCCAGCAGTTACCTGCGGGGGATAGAGACCCAGTACTTC.

Many counts were recorded for this clonotype. The chain carries TRBV5-5 and TRBJ1-5; the D is unclear. The CDR3 is 14 residues long. CDR1 and CDR2 from the germline V gene are SGHKS and YYEKEE (reference sequence). Trimming pared 4 bases from V and 11 bases from J, leaving 19 bases between. The CDR3 DNA reads as TGTGCCAGCAGCCCCGGAGCAGATTTCCATTCCCAGCATTTT. It translates to CASSPGADFHSQHF.

This clonotype appeared many times. The CDR3 sequence: CASSYPSNQPQHF. The DNA of the CDR3 is TGTGCCAGCAGTTATCCCAGCAATCAGCCCCAGCATTTT. The chain joins TRBV6-1 to TRBJ1-5; D gene unclear. V lost 5 bases, J lost 1 base, and 6 bases lay in between. There are 13 residues in the CDR3. Germline assignment: CDR1 MNHNS and CDR2 SASEGT.